This TCR beta chain is from a study of blood T cell repertoires in COVID-19. Study context: Samples representing acute and convalescent COVID-19 were sourced from the United States, Italy and Spain. T cells, B-cell-depleted T cells, or PBMCs supplied cDNA or gDNA.

The CDR3 has 15 residues. Germline V gene lookup returns CDR1 LNHDA and CDR2 SQIVND (reference sequence). J was trimmed by 2 bases and V by 7 bases; bases with no gene match: 6. Original analysis: Quantification of nucleated cells was approximated via reference gene primer amplification. Sequenced by immunoSEQ multiplex PCR; TCRdb stores in-frame clones only, minus some. V, J and clone size reflect that table, while D and trimming were determined from the DNA. The table records just over 300,000 clones, roughly 86% of them present only once. The sequenced sample consisted of peripheral blood. The sequence was obtained from a woman aged 25-40 years with COVID-19, enrolled during active disease. The chain couples TRBV19 to TRBJ1-5, with 9 positions matching TRBD1. The CDR3: CASTSTGGGNQPQHF. The CDR3 DNA follows: TGTGCCAGTACCAGTACAGGGGGCGGCAATCAGCCCCAGCATTTT. Full variable domain (outside the CDR3, taken from reference TRBV19 and TRBJ1-5): DGGITQSPKYLFRKEGQNVTLSCEQNLNHDAMYWYRQDPGQGLRLIYYSQIVNDFQKGDIAEGYSVSREKKESFPLTVTSAQKNPTAFYLCASTSTGGGNQPQHFGDGTRLSIL.